This note documents a single TCR beta chain sequence. Original handling: Amplification with reference gene primers provided the estimates of nucleated cell counts. The protocol was immunoSEQ multiplex PCR, while the TCRdb copy is restricted to in-frame clones and leaves out a portion. D and trimming were read from the DNA, whereas the V and J calls and clone size are those reported in that table. The repertoire holds approximately 300,000 clones, with approximately 90% as singletons. These data originate in a study of blood T cell repertoires in COVID-19. The TCR sequence derives from a man in his forties or fifties with acute or convalescent COVID-19. The sample taken for sequencing was peripheral blood.

CDR3 nucleotide sequence: TGTGCCAGCAGCCATGCCCAGGGTCTATATGGCTACACCTTC. Amino acid sequence: CASSHAQGLYGYTF. V usage is TRBV5-4 and J usage is TRBJ1-2, with D possibly TRBD1 on 5 matching bases. Between the trimmed V and J ends, which lost 4 bases and 5 bases, there was a span of 15 bases. Germline V lookup: CDR1 SGHNT, CDR2 YYREEE (reference sequence). This CDR3 contains 14 residues.